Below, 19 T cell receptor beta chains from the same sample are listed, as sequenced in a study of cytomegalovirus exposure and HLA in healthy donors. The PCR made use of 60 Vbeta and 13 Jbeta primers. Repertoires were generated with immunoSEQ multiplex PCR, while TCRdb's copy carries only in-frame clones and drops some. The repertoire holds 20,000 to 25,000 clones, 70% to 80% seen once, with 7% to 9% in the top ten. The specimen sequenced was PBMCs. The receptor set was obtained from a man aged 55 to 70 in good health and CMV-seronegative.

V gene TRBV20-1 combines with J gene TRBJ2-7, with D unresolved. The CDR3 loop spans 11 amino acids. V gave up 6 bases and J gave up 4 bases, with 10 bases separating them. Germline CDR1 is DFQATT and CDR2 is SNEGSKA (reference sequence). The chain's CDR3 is CSAEFLYEQYF. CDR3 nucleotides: TGCAGTGCGGAGTTTTTATACGAGCAGTACTTC.

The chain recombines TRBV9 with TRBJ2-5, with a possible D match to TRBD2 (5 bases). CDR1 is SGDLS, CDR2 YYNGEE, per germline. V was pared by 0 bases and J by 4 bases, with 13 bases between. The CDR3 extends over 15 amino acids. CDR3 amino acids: CASSVGPNRGETQYF. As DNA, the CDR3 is TGTGCCAGCAGCGTAGGTCCAAACCGGGGAGAGACCCAGTACTTC.

CDR3 in amino acids: CASSIGQAYEQYF. CDR3 nucleotides: TGTGCCAGCAGTATAGGACAGGCCTACGAGCAGTACTTC. The rearrangement joins TRBV27 to TRBJ2-7, with 7 bases that match TRBD1. Germline assignment: CDR1 MNHEY and CDR2 SMNVEV (reference sequence). The CDR3 consists of 13 residues. Germline trimming cut 5 bases from V and 2 bases from J; bases unmatched to any gene: 3.

CDR3 sequence (DNA): TGCGCCAGCAGCTTGGGAGGGGGCCGTGAAAAACTGTTTTTT. This encodes CASSLGGGREKLFF. The chain is built from TRBV5-1 and TRBJ1-4, with 7 bases matching TRBD1. V dropped 0 bases and J dropped 7; count of bases not matched to a gene: 3. CDR3 length: 14 residues. Germline CDR1 and CDR2: SGHRS and YFSETQ.

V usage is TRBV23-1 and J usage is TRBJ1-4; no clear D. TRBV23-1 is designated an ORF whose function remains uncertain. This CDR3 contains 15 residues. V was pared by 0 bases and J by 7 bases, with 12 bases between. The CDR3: CASSQSFRESEKLFF. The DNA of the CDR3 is TGCGCCAGCAGTCAATCGTTCCGGGAGAGTGAAAAACTGTTTTTT.

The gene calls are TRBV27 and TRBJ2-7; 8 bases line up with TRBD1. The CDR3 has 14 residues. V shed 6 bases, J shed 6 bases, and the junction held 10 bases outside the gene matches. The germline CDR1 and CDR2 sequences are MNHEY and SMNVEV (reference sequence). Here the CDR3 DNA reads TGTGCCAGCAGCCTCCGGACAGGGCAAGCCGAGCAGTACTTC. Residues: CASSLRTGQAEQYF.

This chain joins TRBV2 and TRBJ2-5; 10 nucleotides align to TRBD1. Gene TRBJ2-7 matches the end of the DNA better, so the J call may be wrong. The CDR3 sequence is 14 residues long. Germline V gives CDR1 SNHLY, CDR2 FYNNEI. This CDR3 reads CASSAGTGVYEQYF. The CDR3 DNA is TGTGCCAGCAGCGCCGGGACAGGGGTATACGAGCAGTACTTC.

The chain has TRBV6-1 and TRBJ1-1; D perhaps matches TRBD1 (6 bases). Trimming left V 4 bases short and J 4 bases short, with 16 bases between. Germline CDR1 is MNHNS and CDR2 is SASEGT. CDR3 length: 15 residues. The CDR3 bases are TGTGCCAGCAGTGCCGGACACCTAGGGGGCACTGAAGCTTTCTTT. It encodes CASSAGHLGGTEAFF.

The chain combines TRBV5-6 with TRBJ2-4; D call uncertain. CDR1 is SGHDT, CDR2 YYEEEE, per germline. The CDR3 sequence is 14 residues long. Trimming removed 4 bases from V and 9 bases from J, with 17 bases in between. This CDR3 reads CASSLRRRVSIQYF. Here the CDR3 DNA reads TGTGCCAGCAGCCTGCGGCGTCGAGTATCCATTCAGTACTTC.

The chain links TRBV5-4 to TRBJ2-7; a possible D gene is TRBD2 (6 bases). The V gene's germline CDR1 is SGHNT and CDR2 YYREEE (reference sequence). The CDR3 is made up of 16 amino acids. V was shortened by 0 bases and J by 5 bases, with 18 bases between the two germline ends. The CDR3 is CASSLGQRENSHEQYF. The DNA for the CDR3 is TGTGCCAGCAGCTTGGGGCAACGGGAGAATTCCCACGAGCAGTACTTC.

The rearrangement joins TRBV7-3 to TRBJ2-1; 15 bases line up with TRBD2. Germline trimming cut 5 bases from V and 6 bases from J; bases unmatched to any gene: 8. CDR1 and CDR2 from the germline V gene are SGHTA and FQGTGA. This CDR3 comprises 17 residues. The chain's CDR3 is CASSPRTSGGARNEQFF. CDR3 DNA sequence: TGTGCCAGCAGCCCACGGACTAGCGGGGGGGCCCGCAATGAGCAGTTCTTC.

CDR3 sequence: CALQTSGTNDGYTF. The CDR3 DNA is TGTGCCCTGCAAACATCCGGGACAAATGATGGCTACACCTTC. The rearrangement joins TRBV6-1 to TRBJ1-2; D possibly corresponds to TRBD1 (6 bases). The CDR3 is 14 residues long. CDR1 is MNHNS, CDR2 SASEGT, per germline. Trimming cost V 11 bases and J 6 bases, with 22 bases left between them.

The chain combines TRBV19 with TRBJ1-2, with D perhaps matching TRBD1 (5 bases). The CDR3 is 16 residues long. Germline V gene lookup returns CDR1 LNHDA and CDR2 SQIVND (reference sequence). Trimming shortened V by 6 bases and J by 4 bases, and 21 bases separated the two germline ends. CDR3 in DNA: TGTGCCAGTAGACAACAGGTTCGGACCCTTTCCTATGGCTACACCTTC. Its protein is CASRQQVRTLSYGYTF. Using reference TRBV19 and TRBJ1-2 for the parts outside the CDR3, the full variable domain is DGGITQSPKYLFRKEGQNVTLSCEQNLNHDAMYWYRQDPGQGLRLIYYSQIVNDFQKGDIAEGYSVSREKKESFPLTVTSAQKNPTAFYLCASRQQVRTLSYGYTFGSGTRLTVV.

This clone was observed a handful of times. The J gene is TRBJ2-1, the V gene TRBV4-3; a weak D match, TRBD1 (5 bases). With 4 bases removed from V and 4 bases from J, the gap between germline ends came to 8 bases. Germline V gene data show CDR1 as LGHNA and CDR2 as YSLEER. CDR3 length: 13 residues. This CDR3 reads CASSLGHYNEQFF. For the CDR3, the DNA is TGCGCCAGCAGCCTTGGACATTACAATGAGCAGTTCTTC.

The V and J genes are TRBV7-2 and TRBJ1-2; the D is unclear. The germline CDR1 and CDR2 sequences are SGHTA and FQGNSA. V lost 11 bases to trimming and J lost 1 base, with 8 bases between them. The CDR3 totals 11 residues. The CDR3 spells CASTYNYGYTF. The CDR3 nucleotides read TGTGCCTCCACCTATAACTATGGCTACACCTTC.

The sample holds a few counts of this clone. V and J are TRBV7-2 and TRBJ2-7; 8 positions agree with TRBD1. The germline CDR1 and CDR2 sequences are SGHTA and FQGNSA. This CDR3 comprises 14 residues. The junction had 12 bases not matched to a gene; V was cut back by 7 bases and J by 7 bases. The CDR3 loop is CASTLRTGPTEQYF. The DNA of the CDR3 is TGTGCCAGCACCTTGCGGACAGGGCCAACAGAGCAGTACTTC.

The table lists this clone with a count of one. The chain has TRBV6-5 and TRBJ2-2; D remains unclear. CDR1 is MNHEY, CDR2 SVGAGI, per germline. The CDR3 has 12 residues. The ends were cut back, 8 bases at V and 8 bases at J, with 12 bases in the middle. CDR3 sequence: CASGRFSGELFF. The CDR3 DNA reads TGTGCCAGCGGGCGTTTTAGTGGGGAGCTGTTTTTT.

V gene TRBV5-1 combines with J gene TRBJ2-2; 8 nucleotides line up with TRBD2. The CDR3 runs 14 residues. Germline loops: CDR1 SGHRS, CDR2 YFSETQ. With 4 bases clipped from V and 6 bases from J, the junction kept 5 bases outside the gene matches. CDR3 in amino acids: CASSGAGVAGELFF. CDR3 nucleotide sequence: TGCGCCAGCAGCGGAGCGGGAGTAGCCGGGGAGCTGTTTTTT.

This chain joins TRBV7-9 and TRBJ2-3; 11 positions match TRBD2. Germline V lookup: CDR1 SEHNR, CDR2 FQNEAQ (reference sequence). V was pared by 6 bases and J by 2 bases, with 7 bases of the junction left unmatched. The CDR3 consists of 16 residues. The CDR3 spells CASRSTSGMYTDTQYF. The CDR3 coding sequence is TGTGCCAGCAGATCGACTAGCGGGATGTACACAGATACGCAGTATTTT.